This TCR beta chain comes out of a study of tumor-infiltrating lymphocytes in primary liver carcinoma. Looking at the study overall: Ranging in age from 30 to 69 years, the patients were men and women. Sample counts of productive TCRbeta reads spanned roughly 3.65 to 8 million; these counts were similar across tissue types.

A word on this clonotype: The antigen is unknown. At one boundary the junction diverges from the germline segment, which might be a read error.

General study findings and limits: No more than about 8-24% of top clones could be seen in all five tumor regions.

Taking about 18-32 mg of unsorted bulk tissue, the authors co-extracted RNA and DNA. Making TCR beta cDNA involved roughly 500 ng total RNA and a constant-region primer. Employing slightly modified ARM-PCR, three nested multiplex PCR rounds were run, and these gave rise to the TCR beta libraries. The two initial PCR rounds, ten to eleven cycles each, used TRBV1-TRBV30 forward and C-beta reverse primers. TCRdb re-called the multiplex PCR reads through MiXCR, storing one row per CDR3 protein. This sample has roughly 48,000 distinct CDR3 sequences, with 70% to 80% found just once. CDR3 length: 16 residues. Per germline, CDR1 MGHRA and CDR2 YSYEKL.

The sequenced material came from liver tumor tissue from sampling region 3. The subset: tumor region T3, left-lateral pole. V usage is TRBV4-1 and J usage is TRBJ1-4, with 10 positions matching TRBD1. The clonotype was recovered from a man aged 35 to 55 with primary liver carcinoma and hepatitis B virus infection. CDR3 loop: CVSSQGPGTGAQQLFF. CDR3 in DNA: TGTGTCAGCAGCCAAGGGCCGGGGACAGGGGCACAACAACTGTTTTTT.